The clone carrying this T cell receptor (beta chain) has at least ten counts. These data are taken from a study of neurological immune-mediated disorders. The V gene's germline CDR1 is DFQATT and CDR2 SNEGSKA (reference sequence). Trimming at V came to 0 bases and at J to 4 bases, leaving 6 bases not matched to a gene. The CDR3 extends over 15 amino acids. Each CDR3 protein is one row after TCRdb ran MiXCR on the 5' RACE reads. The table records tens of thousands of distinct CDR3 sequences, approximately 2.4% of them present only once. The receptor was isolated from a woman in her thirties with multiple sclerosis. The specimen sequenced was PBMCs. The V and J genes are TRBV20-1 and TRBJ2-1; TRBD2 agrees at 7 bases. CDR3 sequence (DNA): TGCAGTGCTAGAGATACGAGGGAGGGGTACAATGAGCAGTTCTTC. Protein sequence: CSARDTREGYNEQFF.